Listed below are T cell receptor beta chains from one sample, sequenced in a study of blood T cell repertoires in COVID-19. The data were produced by immunoSEQ multiplex PCR, yet TCRdb's version contains in-frame clones alone and is incomplete. The sample lists 25,000 to 30,000 clones, 87% seen once, with about 15% in the top ten. Sequenced sample: peripheral blood. The receptors originated from a human donor in a cohort sampled during active COVID-19. The CDR3 runs from the conserved cysteine through the conserved F or W. D genes are given only for firm matches. Not every row has a clone size; where given, it reads once, few, many or a size class.

J: TRBJ1-2
D: TRBD1
size: .
V: TRBV5-5
DNA: TGTGCCAGCAGCTTGTATGGGGGACAGGCATATGGCTACACCTTC
CDR3: CASSLYGGQAYGYTF

J: TRBJ1-1
D: TRBD1
size: .
V: TRBV11-3
DNA: TGTGCCAGCAGTTGGACAGGGCGGAACACTGAAGCTTTCTTT
CDR3: CASSWTGRNTEAFF

J: TRBJ2-3
D: TRBD2
size: .
V: TRBV7-3
DNA: TGTGCCAGCAGCGTCGGACTAGCGGGGGCTAGCACAGATACGCAGTATTTT
CDR3: CASSVGLAGASTDTQYF

J: TRBJ2-1
D: TRBD2
size: .
V: TRBV5-1
DNA: TGCGCCAGCAGCTTTATCCCCACAAGCGGGGGGGCTTCGGAGCAGTTCTTC
CDR3: CASSFIPTSGGASEQFF

J: TRBJ2-3
D: TRBD2
size: .
V: TRBV27
DNA: TGTGCCAGCAGTCCCAAGACTAGCTGGACAGATACGCAGTATTTT
CDR3: CASSPKTSWTDTQYF

J: TRBJ2-2
D: TRBD1
size: .
V: TRBV28
DNA: TGTGCCAGCACCCCCGACAGGGCGGGCGGGGAGCTGTTTTTT
CDR3: CASTPDRAGGELFF

J: TRBJ2-3
D: .
size: .
V: TRBV7-9
DNA: TGTGCCAGCAGCGTGGGGCCGGGAGGCACAGATACGCAGTATTTT
CDR3: CASSVGPGGTDTQYF

J: TRBJ1-6
D: .
size: .
V: TRBV6-4
DNA: TGTGCCAGCAGTGACGGTGTACAATCACCCCTCCACTTT
CDR3: CASSDGVQSPLHF

J: TRBJ2-1
D: .
size: .
V: TRBV28
DNA: TGTGCCAGCAGTTCAGGGGTAATCTCCTACAATGAGCAGTTCTTC
CDR3: CASSSGVISYNEQFF

J: TRBJ2-7
D: .
size: .
V: TRBV5-1
DNA: TGCGCCAGCAGTGTGGACAGCTACGAGCAGTACTTC
CDR3: CASSVDSYEQYF

J: TRBJ1-4
D: TRBD1
size: once
V: TRBV5-1
DNA: TGCGCCAGCAGCGAGGGACAGGGCGTAAATGAAAAACTGTTTTTT
CDR3: CASSEGQGVNEKLFF

J: TRBJ1-4
D: .
size: .
V: TRBV27
DNA: TGTGCCAGCAGTCCCGAGACAGCGGGTAATGAAAAACTGTTTTTT
CDR3: CASSPETAGNEKLFF

J: TRBJ2-6
D: .
size: .
V: TRBV13
DNA: TGTGCCAGCAGCTTAGGCAGGGCTGGGGCCAACGTCCTGACTTTC
CDR3: CASSLGRAGANVLTF

J: TRBJ1-6
D: .
size: few
V: TRBV6-5
DNA: TGTGCCAGCAGTTACGGCAGGGCCTTCTATAATTCACCCCTCCACTTT
CDR3: CASSYGRAFYNSPLHF

J: TRBJ1-6
D: .
size: .
V: TRBV18
DNA: TGTGCCAGCTCACCGCCGGGGGACGGCTCACCCCTCCACTTT
CDR3: CASSPPGDGSPLHF

J: TRBJ2-3
D: TRBD2
size: .
V: TRBV7-9
DNA: TGTGCCAGCAGCTTAGGGACTAGCGGGGGGCAGGGAGATACGCAGTATTTT
CDR3: CASSLGTSGGQGDTQYF

J: TRBJ2-5
D: TRBD2
size: .
V: TRBV27
DNA: TGTGCCAGCAGAACCGGACTAGTTGGGGAGACCCAGTACTTC
CDR3: CASRTGLVGETQYF

J: TRBJ2-3
D: TRBD1
size: .
V: TRBV11-2
DNA: TGTGCCAGCAGCTTAGAGGGGACAGGGGCTAGCACAGATACGCAGTATTTT
CDR3: CASSLEGTGASTDTQYF

J: TRBJ1-3
D: .
size: .
V: TRBV6-5
DNA: TGTGCCAGCAGCACAGGGTTTAACACCATATATTTT
CDR3: CASSTGFNTIYF

J: TRBJ2-7
D: .
size: few
V: TRBV5-5
DNA: TGTGCCAGCGGGGGCCTCTACGAGCAGTACTTC
CDR3: CASGGLYEQYF

J: TRBJ1-2
D: .
size: .
V: TRBV6-5
DNA: TGTGCCAGCAGCGGGCAGGGTAACTATGGCTACACCTTC
CDR3: CASSGQGNYGYTF

J: TRBJ1-2
D: .
size: .
V: TRBV28
DNA: TGTGCCAGCAGTTTGAGCTCGCACTATGGCTACACCTTC
CDR3: CASSLSSHYGYTF

J: TRBJ1-5
D: TRBD1
size: .
V: TRBV7-2
DNA: TGTGCCAGCAGCATGGACAGGTCCCCCCAAAGTCAGCCCCAGCATTTT
CDR3: CASSMDRSPQSQPQHF

J: TRBJ1-1
D: .
size: .
V: TRBV27
DNA: TGTGCCAGCAGTTTCGGTCTGAACAGGAACACTGAAGCTTTCTTT
CDR3: CASSFGLNRNTEAFF

J: TRBJ1-3
D: TRBD1
size: .
V: TRBV3-1/TRBV3-2
DNA: TGTGCCAGCAGCCAAGACGGGACAGGTGGAAACACCATATATTTT
CDR3: CASSQDGTGGNTIYF

J: TRBJ2-1
D: TRBD1
size: .
V: TRBV7-9
DNA: TGTGCCAGCAGCTTAGCGGGACAGGGGGCGATGAATGAGCAGTTCTTC
CDR3: CASSLAGQGAMNEQFF

J: TRBJ2-4
D: TRBD2
size: .
V: TRBV2
DNA: TGTGCCAGCATTGGATACCGCGGGGGGGCCGACAAAAACATTCAGTACTTC
CDR3: CASIGYRGGADKNIQYF

J: TRBJ2-2
D: .
size: .
V: TRBV6-1
DNA: TGTGCCAGCAGTGAATATAGGCGCGGATACACCGGGGAGCTGTTTTTT
CDR3: CASSEYRRGYTGELFF

J: TRBJ1-3
D: TRBD1
size: .
V: TRBV3-1/TRBV3-2
DNA: TGTGCCAGCAGCCCGCAGGGGGTGATAACGAACACCATATATTTT
CDR3: CASSPQGVITNTIYF

J: TRBJ2-2
D: TRBD2
size: .
V: TRBV27
DNA: TGTGCCAGCAGTCTTAGACTAGCGGCGAGCACCGGGGAGCTGTTTTTT
CDR3: CASSLRLAASTGELFF

J: TRBJ1-5
D: TRBD1
size: .
V: TRBV5-7
DNA: TGTGCCAGCAGTTATAGCCTCCGGGACAGGGGGCGCGTTCAGCCCCAGCATTTT
CDR3: CASSYSLRDRGRVQPQHF

J: TRBJ2-2
D: TRBD2
size: .
V: TRBV7-3
DNA: TGTGCCAGCAGCTTAACCCCCGGCAGGTCCGGACTAGCGGGGGGCACCGGGGAGCTGTTTTTT
CDR3: CASSLTPGRSGLAGGTGELFF

J: TRBJ2-1
D: TRBD2
size: .
V: TRBV6-2/TRBV6-3
DNA: TGTGCCAGCAGCCGACTAGCGGGGGGCGCATTGAGCTCCTACAATGAGCAGTTCTTC
CDR3: CASSRLAGGALSSYNEQFF

J: TRBJ2-7
D: .
size: .
V: TRBV7-2
DNA: TGTGCCAGCAGCTTAGTCGGTCCACAGGGCACCGAGCAGTACTTC
CDR3: CASSLVGPQGTEQYF

J: TRBJ2-7
D: .
size: once
V: TRBV18
DNA: TGTGCCAGCTCACCTCGCTCCTACGAGCAGTACTTC
CDR3: CASSPRSYEQYF

J: TRBJ2-7
D: TRBD1
size: .
V: TRBV5-1
DNA: TGCGCCAGCCTTTTACAGGGGACCCCCTACGAGCAGTACTTC
CDR3: CASLLQGTPYEQYF

J: TRBJ1-4
D: TRBD1
size: .
V: TRBV19
DNA: TGTGCCAGTAGTCTGGCCTGGGACAGCTTGTCCCCTCATCAAAAACTGTTTTTT
CDR3: CASSLAWDSLSPHQKLFF

J: TRBJ2-7
D: TRBD1
size: .
V: TRBV5-1
DNA: TGCGCCAGCAGCTTGGGGACAGGGGATTTCTCCGAGCAGTACTTC
CDR3: CASSLGTGDFSEQYF

J: TRBJ2-7
D: TRBD2
size: .
V: TRBV6-6
DNA: TGTGCCAGCAGCACCGGGACTAGCGGGTACGAGCAGTACTTC
CDR3: CASSTGTSGYEQYF

J: TRBJ2-7
D: .
size: .
V: TRBV18
DNA: TGTGCCAGCTCATTGCCCCCGCGTGGGCCCAGCTCCTACGAGCAGTACTTC
CDR3: CASSLPPRGPSSYEQYF